This TCR beta chain was obtained from a study of post-analysis software for immune sequencing data. Unique molecular identifiers featured in each of the TCR beta cDNA libraries. Starting from approximately 1 to 10 million T cells, the study yielded roughly 0.5 million cDNA molecules. From the PCR reads, TCRdb called clonotypes with MiXCR, one entry per CDR3 protein. This table holds approximately 730,000 distinct CDR3 sequences, under 60% found once. Germline lookup yields CDR1 SNHLY and CDR2 FYNNEI. CDR3 size: 14 residues. Trimming removed 7 bases from V and 0 bases from J, with 13 bases in between. Worth noting for this clonotype: Its antigen is unknown.

Points from the study as a whole: In patients, TRBV5-6, TRBV5-1 and TRBV20-1 belonged to roughly five TRBV segments found more frequently than in controls. Significantly lower normalized Chao1 diversity was seen in multiple sclerosis patients than in controls.

The rearrangement uses TRBV2 and TRBJ2-7; D is tentatively TRBD1 or TRBD2 (5 bases each). This TCR came from a girl aged 5-17 years with multiple sclerosis. Sequences were obtained from blood. CDR3 sequence reads: CASTPRGTSYEQYF. The CDR3 region has the DNA TGTGCCAGCACCCCGAGGGGAACCTCCTACGAGCAGTACTTC.